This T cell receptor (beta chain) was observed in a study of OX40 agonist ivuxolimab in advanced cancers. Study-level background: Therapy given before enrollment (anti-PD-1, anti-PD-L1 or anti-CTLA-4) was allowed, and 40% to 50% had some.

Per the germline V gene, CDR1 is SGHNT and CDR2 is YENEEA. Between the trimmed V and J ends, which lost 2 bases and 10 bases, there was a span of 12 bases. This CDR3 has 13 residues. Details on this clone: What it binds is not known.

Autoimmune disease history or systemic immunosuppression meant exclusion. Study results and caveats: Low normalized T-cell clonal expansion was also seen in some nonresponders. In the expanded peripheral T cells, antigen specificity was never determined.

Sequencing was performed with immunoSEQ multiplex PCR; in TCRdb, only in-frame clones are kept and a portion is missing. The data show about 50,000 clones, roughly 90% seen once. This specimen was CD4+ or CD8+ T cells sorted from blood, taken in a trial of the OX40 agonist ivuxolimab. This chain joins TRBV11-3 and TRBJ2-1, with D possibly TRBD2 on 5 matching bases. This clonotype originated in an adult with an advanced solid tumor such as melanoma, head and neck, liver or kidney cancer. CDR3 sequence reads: CASSLRESQEQFF. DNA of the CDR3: TGTGCCAGCAGCTTAAGGGAGTCGCAGGAGCAGTTCTTC.